These T cell receptor beta chains were read from a single sample in a study of cytomegalovirus exposure and HLA in healthy donors. The data were produced by immunoSEQ multiplex PCR, yet TCRdb's version contains in-frame clones alone and is incomplete. The table records over 100,000 clones, around three quarters of them present only once. The sample taken for sequencing was PBMCs. The receptors derive from a woman under 30 in good health and CMV-seropositive. Each CDR3 is given with its conserved first and last residue. Fields, in order: D gene, clone size, V gene, J gene, CDR3 protein, CDR3 DNA. A D gene is named only where the DNA matches it firmly. Part of the rows lack a size; the others show once, few, many or a class for expanded clones.

TRBD1	NA	TRBV10-3	TRBJ1-5	CAISEIWGQTGGNQPQHF	TGTGCCATCAGTGAGATCTGGGGACAGACCGGTGGCAATCAGCCCCAGCATTTT
NA	NA	TRBV6-4	TRBJ2-6	CASSPGSAGANVLTF	TGTGCCAGCAGTCCCGGGTCTGCTGGGGCCAACGTCCTGACTTTC
NA	NA	TRBV9	TRBJ2-7	CASSVVERKVDRPYEQYF	TGTGCCAGCAGCGTAGTAGAGAGAAAAGTAGACAGACCCTACGAGCAGTACTTC
TRBD1	NA	TRBV9	TRBJ2-7	CASSPGQVGAYEQYF	TGTGCCAGCAGCCCAGGACAGGTGGGCGCCTACGAGCAGTACTTC
NA	NA	TRBV28	TRBJ2-1	CASSLSGSGYNEQFF	TGTGCCAGCAGTTTATCCGGGAGTGGTTACAATGAGCAGTTCTTC
TRBD2	NA	TRBV7-8	TRBJ2-7	CASSPLAGGPGEQYF	TGTGCCAGCAGCCCTCTAGCGGGAGGGCCTGGGGAGCAGTACTTC
NA	NA	TRBV11-2	TRBJ1-4	CASSLGSRFATNEKLFF	TGTGCCAGCAGCTTAGGATCCAGATTTGCAACTAATGAAAAACTGTTTTTT
TRBD2	NA	TRBV27	TRBJ2-3	CASSLGREGTDTQYF	TGTGCCAGCAGTTTAGGGCGGGAGGGCACAGATACGCAGTATTTT
TRBD2	NA	TRBV7-9	TRBJ2-7	CASSDGLAGNYEQYF	TGTGCCAGCAGCGACGGACTAGCGGGGAACTACGAGCAGTACTTC
TRBD1	NA	TRBV18	TRBJ2-7	CASSSTGGYEQYF	TGTGCCAGCTCGTCGACAGGGGGTTACGAGCAGTACTTC
TRBD1	NA	TRBV10-3	TRBJ2-3	CAISVAGQVTDTQYF	TGTGCCATCAGTGTAGCAGGACAGGTCACAGATACGCAGTATTTT
NA	NA	TRBV5-4	TRBJ2-5	CASSLEGGIGTQYF	TGTGCCAGCAGCTTGGAGGGGGGGATAGGGACCCAGTACTTC
NA	NA	TRBV5-4	TRBJ1-2	CASSPPEGHGYTF	TGTGCCAGCAGCCCGCCGGAGGGGCATGGCTACACCTTC
TRBD2	NA	TRBV19	TRBJ2-1	CASSIGTSGIEQFF	TGTGCCAGTAGTATAGGGACTAGCGGGATCGAGCAGTTCTTC
NA	once	TRBV5-1	TRBJ2-5	CASSWLANQETQYF	TGCGCCAGCAGCTGGTTAGCGAACCAAGAGACCCAGTACTTC
NA	NA	TRBV7-3	TRBJ2-5	CASSLTRIETQYF	TGTGCCAGCAGCTTGACTAGAATAGAGACCCAGTACTTC
TRBD2	few	TRBV11-2	TRBJ2-1	CASSLSGGPYNEQFF	TGTGCCAGCAGCTTATCGGGAGGCCCCTACAATGAGCAGTTCTTC
NA	NA	TRBV27	TRBJ1-5	CASRPLYRLHQPQHF	TGTGCCAGCAGGCCCCTATATCGCCTCCATCAGCCCCAGCATTTT
NA	NA	TRBV5-1	TRBJ1-3	CASSPVQGFSGNTIYF	TGCGCCAGCAGCCCTGTACAGGGCTTCTCTGGAAACACCATATATTTT
NA	NA	TRBV4-1	TRBJ2-7	CASSQDRGGAREQYF	TGCGCCAGCAGCCAAGATAGGGGCGGGGCGAGGGAGCAGTACTTC
TRBD1	NA	TRBV30	TRBJ1-1	CAWRIGQGYKAFF	TGTGCCTGGAGAATCGGACAGGGCTATAAAGCTTTCTTT
NA	NA	TRBV19	TRBJ1-2	CASSITGGMGGYTF	TGTGCCAGTAGTATAACGGGGGGGATGGGCGGCTACACCTTC
NA	NA	TRBV5-1	TRBJ2-5	CASREGAKETQYF	TGCGCCAGCAGGGAGGGGGCGAAGGAGACCCAGTACTTC
NA	NA	TRBV6-1	TRBJ1-4	CASSEGTVNEKLFF	TGCGCCAGCAGTGAAGGGACTGTAAATGAAAAACTGTTTTTT
TRBD1	NA	TRBV5-1	TRBJ1-5	CASSLGTGNQPQHF	TGCGCCAGCAGCCTCGGGACAGGCAATCAGCCCCAGCATTTT
NA	NA	TRBV2	TRBJ2-3	CASMEGWADTQYF	TGTGCCAGCATGGAGGGGTGGGCAGATACGCAGTATTTT
NA	NA	TRBV4-1	TRBJ1-3	CASSLFQGTGNTIYF	TGCGCCAGCAGCCTCTTTCAGGGAACTGGAAACACCATATATTTT
NA	few	TRBV19	TRBJ2-7	CASRYGLGSSYEQYF	TGTGCCAGTAGATATGGCCTTGGGAGCTCCTACGAGCAGTACTTC
TRBD1	NA	TRBV5-1	TRBJ2-1	CASSAGTGEYNEQFF	TGCGCCAGCAGCGCCGGGACAGGGGAGTACAATGAGCAGTTCTTC
NA	NA	TRBV5-1	TRBJ1-5	CASSPGEGDRPQHF	TGCGCCAGCAGCCCCGGGGAGGGGGATAGGCCCCAGCATTTT
NA	NA	TRBV25-1	TRBJ2-7	CASRGGASYEQYF	TGTGCCAGCAGGGGGGGGGCATCCTACGAGCAGTACTTC
TRBD1	NA	TRBV19	TRBJ1-2	CASSTGQGSYGYTF	TGTGCCAGTAGTACGGGACAGGGGTCCTATGGCTACACCTTC
NA	NA	TRBV7-3	TRBJ2-7	CASSLAGPYEQYF	TGTGCCAGCAGCTTAGCAGGGCCCTACGAGCAGTACTTC
TRBD1	once	TRBV5-1	TRBJ1-2	CASSQTGTGYGYTF	TGCGCCAGCAGCCAAACCGGGACAGGGTATGGCTACACCTTC
NA	NA	TRBV11-2	TRBJ1-1	CASSPGFDTEAFF	TGTGCCAGCAGCCCGGGATTCGACACTGAAGCTTTCTTT
NA	NA	TRBV7-8	TRBJ1-1	CASSLRIRDTEAFF	TGTGCCAGCAGCCTCCGGATCAGGGACACTGAAGCTTTCTTT
TRBD1	NA	TRBV7-3	TRBJ2-2	CASSYQGDGELFF	TGTGCCAGCAGCTACCAGGGGGACGGGGAGCTGTTTTTT
NA	NA	TRBV21-1	TRBJ1-5	CASGRDTCNQPQHF	TGTGCCAGCGGAAGGGACACTTGCAATCAGCCCCAGCATTTT
NA	NA	TRBV7-9	TRBJ1-2	CASSQAAGNNYGYTF	TGTGCCAGCAGCCAGGCGGCAGGGAACAACTATGGCTACACCTTC
NA	NA	TRBV30	TRBJ1-3	CAWSGRQGGDSGNTIYF	TGTGCCTGGAGTGGTCGGCAGGGTGGGGACTCTGGAAACACCATATATTTT
TRBD1	once	TRBV5-1	TRBJ2-6	CASSSGQALTGANVLTF	TGCGCCAGCAGCTCGGGACAGGCTCTGACAGGGGCCAACGTCCTGACTTTC